The present TCR beta chain was sequenced within a study of identifying expanded T cells in peripheral blood. Study findings and constraints: Technical replicates showed about 1.2 changed clones; two weeks 15 to 20; four weeks 19. Clone count variance between two-week samples rose with total template count.

There are 18 residues in the CDR3. Germline V CDR1 and CDR2: MDHEN, SYDVKM. V was clipped by 6 bases and J by 7 bases, with 27 bases between them. Some clones are missing from TCRdb's copy, which holds only in-frame ones; the method was immunoSEQ multiplex PCR. The repertoire includes 95,000 to 100,000 clones, around 85% of them detected once, and approximately 18% sits in the top ten. Points on this clone: Its target is not known.

The sequenced material came from blood. This TCR was sampled from a person aged 18 to 70 in good health. The rearrangement joins TRBV28 to TRBJ1-4, with D possibly TRBD1 on 5 matching bases. The CDR3 here is CASSDPEGGGTWGEKLFF. CDR3 DNA sequence: TGTGCCAGCAGCGACCCAGAAGGTGGGGGAACCTGGGGTGAAAAACTGTTTTTT.